Listed below are T cell receptor beta chains from one sample, sequenced in a study of cytomegalovirus exposure and HLA in healthy donors. TCRdb's table, derived via immunoSEQ multiplex PCR, lists solely in-frame clones and lacks some. This table has about 150,000 clones, 70% to 80% appearing once. The sequencing sample was made of PBMCs. The receptors were sampled from a woman aged 55-69 years in good health and CMV-seropositive. The CDR3 runs from the conserved cysteine through the conserved F or W. The D gene is left open where the match is weak. A clone size is listed for some rows: how often the clone was seen (once, few, many), or a class if it is expanded.

abundance: .
j_gene: TRBJ1-4
d_gene: .
v_gene: TRBV5-4
CDR3nt: TGTGCCAGCAGTATCTCGACAGGAACTAATGAAAAACTGTTTTTT
CDR3aa: CASSISTGTNEKLFF

abundance: .
j_gene: TRBJ1-1
d_gene: .
v_gene: TRBV28
CDR3nt: TGTGCCAGCAGTCTCGGAGGGGTCATGAACACTGAAGCTTTCTTT
CDR3aa: CASSLGGVMNTEAFF

abundance: .
j_gene: TRBJ2-1
d_gene: TRBD2
v_gene: TRBV5-1
CDR3nt: TGCGCCAGCAGCTTGGCTTTTGGCGGGGGATACAATGAGCAGTTCTTC
CDR3aa: CASSLAFGGGYNEQFF

abundance: .
j_gene: TRBJ1-2
d_gene: .
v_gene: TRBV7-9
CDR3nt: TGTGCCAGCAGCTTAGCGCTCGGGGGAGGCTATGGCTACACCTTC
CDR3aa: CASSLALGGGYGYTF

abundance: few
j_gene: TRBJ1-1
d_gene: .
v_gene: TRBV7-8
CDR3nt: TGTGCCAGCAACCCCACAGGGATTGAGAACACTGAAGCTTTCTTT
CDR3aa: CASNPTGIENTEAFF

abundance: .
j_gene: TRBJ2-7
d_gene: .
v_gene: TRBV5-1
CDR3nt: TGCGCCAGCAGCTTGGGTATTACCAAAAGGGGTTACGAGCAGTACTTC
CDR3aa: CASSLGITKRGYEQYF

abundance: .
j_gene: TRBJ2-5
d_gene: TRBD1
v_gene: TRBV10-3
CDR3nt: TGTGCCATCAGTGGCCCGGGACAGGGACCAGAGACCCAGTACTTC
CDR3aa: CAISGPGQGPETQYF

abundance: .
j_gene: TRBJ1-5
d_gene: .
v_gene: TRBV7-9
CDR3nt: TGTGCCAGCAGCCGGGACATCAATCAGCCCCAGCATTTT
CDR3aa: CASSRDINQPQHF

abundance: .
j_gene: TRBJ1-1
d_gene: .
v_gene: TRBV13
CDR3nt: TGTGCCAGCAGCATCACAGCCACGGGACACCCACAAGCTTTCTTT
CDR3aa: CASSITATGHPQAFF

abundance: .
j_gene: TRBJ1-5
d_gene: .
v_gene: TRBV28
CDR3nt: TGTGCCAGCAGTTACTCTGTTGAGCCCCAGCATTTT
CDR3aa: CASSYSVEPQHF

abundance: .
j_gene: TRBJ1-5
d_gene: TRBD1
v_gene: TRBV2
CDR3nt: TGTGCCAGCAGTTCAATACAGGGGGCAGATCAGCCCCAGCATTTT
CDR3aa: CASSSIQGADQPQHF

abundance: few
j_gene: TRBJ1-2
d_gene: TRBD1
v_gene: TRBV7-2
CDR3nt: TGTGCCAGCAGCCACGGGACAGGGGACGGCTACACCTTC
CDR3aa: CASSHGTGDGYTF

abundance: few
j_gene: TRBJ1-4
d_gene: TRBD1
v_gene: TRBV11-2
CDR3nt: TGTGCCAGCAGCCCCGGGGACAGCCCTAATGAAAAACTGTTTTTT
CDR3aa: CASSPGDSPNEKLFF

abundance: .
j_gene: TRBJ2-1
d_gene: TRBD1
v_gene: TRBV9
CDR3nt: TGTGCCAGCAGCCCCGAGACAGGGAATGAGCAGTTCTTC
CDR3aa: CASSPETGNEQFF

abundance: .
j_gene: TRBJ2-1
d_gene: TRBD2
v_gene: TRBV14
CDR3nt: TGTGCCAGCAGCCAACTAGCGGGTATCTACAATGAGCAGTTCTTC
CDR3aa: CASSQLAGIYNEQFF

abundance: .
j_gene: TRBJ1-4
d_gene: .
v_gene: TRBV9
CDR3nt: TGTGCCAGCAGCGTTCGGCCAGGGGCTAATGAAAAACTGTTTTTT
CDR3aa: CASSVRPGANEKLFF

abundance: .
j_gene: TRBJ2-1
d_gene: .
v_gene: TRBV28
CDR3nt: TGTGCCAGCAACCTACGGGACAAGGAGCAGTTCTTC
CDR3aa: CASNLRDKEQFF

abundance: few
j_gene: TRBJ2-2
d_gene: .
v_gene: TRBV21-1
CDR3nt: TGTGCCAGCAGCAAAGGTGGGGACTGCACCGGGGAGCTGTTTTTT
CDR3aa: CASSKGGDCTGELFF

abundance: .
j_gene: TRBJ1-1
d_gene: .
v_gene: TRBV5-1
CDR3nt: TGCGCCAGCAGCTTGGGTACAGTGAACACTGAAGCTTTCTTT
CDR3aa: CASSLGTVNTEAFF

abundance: .
j_gene: TRBJ2-2
d_gene: TRBD2
v_gene: TRBV28
CDR3nt: TGTGCCAGCAGTTCACCGGGGGGCACCGGGGAGCTGTTTTTT
CDR3aa: CASSSPGGTGELFF

abundance: .
j_gene: TRBJ2-3
d_gene: TRBD2
v_gene: TRBV5-1
CDR3nt: TGCGCCAGCAGCTCCCCCCAGCGGGGCAACACAGATACGCAGTATTTT
CDR3aa: CASSSPQRGNTDTQYF

abundance: .
j_gene: TRBJ2-3
d_gene: .
v_gene: TRBV11-3
CDR3nt: TGTGCCAGCAGCTTAGGGTCAGGGATCGCAGATACGCAGTATTTT
CDR3aa: CASSLGSGIADTQYF

abundance: .
j_gene: TRBJ2-5
d_gene: TRBD1
v_gene: TRBV2
CDR3nt: TGTGCCAGCAGGGACACAGGGGGCGGGGAGACCCAGTACTTC
CDR3aa: CASRDTGGGETQYF

abundance: .
j_gene: TRBJ1-2
d_gene: .
v_gene: TRBV7-2
CDR3nt: TGTGCCAGCGGCTTGACCGGGGGGAACTATGGCTACACCTTC
CDR3aa: CASGLTGGNYGYTF

abundance: .
j_gene: TRBJ2-6
d_gene: TRBD2
v_gene: TRBV5-4
CDR3nt: TGTGCCAGCAGCTTGTTCTCGGGAGGCTCTGGGGCCAACGTCCTGACTTTC
CDR3aa: CASSLFSGGSGANVLTF

abundance: .
j_gene: TRBJ1-1
d_gene: .
v_gene: TRBV7-9
CDR3nt: TGTGCCAGCACCGAAGGGGGATTCACTGAAGCTTTCTTT
CDR3aa: CASTEGGFTEAFF

abundance: .
j_gene: TRBJ2-5
d_gene: TRBD1
v_gene: TRBV4-2
CDR3nt: TGTGCCAGCAGCCAAGTGCAGGACAGGGGGAGAGAGACCCAGTACTTC
CDR3aa: CASSQVQDRGRETQYF

abundance: .
j_gene: TRBJ1-1
d_gene: TRBD1
v_gene: TRBV2
CDR3nt: TGTGCCAGCAGTCAACAGGGGAGTACTGAAGCTTTCTTT
CDR3aa: CASSQQGSTEAFF

abundance: .
j_gene: TRBJ2-2
d_gene: TRBD2
v_gene: TRBV2
CDR3nt: TGTGCCAGCAGTGCGGCTAGCGGGGGGACCGGGGAGCTGTTTTTT
CDR3aa: CASSAASGGTGELFF

abundance: .
j_gene: TRBJ2-1
d_gene: .
v_gene: TRBV10-3
CDR3nt: TGTGCCATCAGTGACTTGAGCAATGAGCAGTTCTTC
CDR3aa: CAISDLSNEQFF

abundance: .
j_gene: TRBJ2-2
d_gene: TRBD1
v_gene: TRBV10-3
CDR3nt: TGTGCCATCGGCCGGACAGGGGAAATCGGGGAGCTGTTTTTT
CDR3aa: CAIGRTGEIGELFF

abundance: .
j_gene: TRBJ2-5
d_gene: .
v_gene: TRBV15
CDR3nt: TGTGCCACCAGCAGGGACTCGCAAGAGACCCAGTACTTC
CDR3aa: CATSRDSQETQYF

abundance: .
j_gene: TRBJ2-7
d_gene: TRBD1
v_gene: TRBV27
CDR3nt: TGTGCCAGCAGGAGAGGGCAGGGGGCTCACGAGCAGTACTTC
CDR3aa: CASRRGQGAHEQYF

abundance: .
j_gene: TRBJ2-5
d_gene: .
v_gene: TRBV7-7
CDR3nt: TGTGCCAGCAGCCCTACCTCGGGTCGGGGAGAGACCCAGTACTTC
CDR3aa: CASSPTSGRGETQYF

abundance: .
j_gene: TRBJ2-1
d_gene: .
v_gene: TRBV20-1
CDR3nt: TGCAGTGCTCCAGGGAATGAGCAGTTCTTC
CDR3aa: CSAPGNEQFF

abundance: .
j_gene: TRBJ1-1
d_gene: .
v_gene: TRBV6-5
CDR3nt: TGTGCCAGCAGTTCGGTGGGCCAAGGCGCTGAAGCTTTCTTT
CDR3aa: CASSSVGQGAEAFF

abundance: few
j_gene: TRBJ1-1
d_gene: .
v_gene: TRBV19
CDR3nt: TGTGCCAGTAGCCTCAGGGAAACTGAAGCTTTCTTT
CDR3aa: CASSLRETEAFF

abundance: .
j_gene: TRBJ1-4
d_gene: .
v_gene: TRBV6-6
CDR3nt: TGTGCCAGCAGTCCACTACGGGGGGCTAATGAAAAACTGTTTTTT
CDR3aa: CASSPLRGANEKLFF

abundance: .
j_gene: TRBJ2-3
d_gene: TRBD2
v_gene: TRBV28
CDR3nt: TGTGCCAGCAGCCTTCTAGCGGGACTTATCACAGATACGCAGTATTTT
CDR3aa: CASSLLAGLITDTQYF

abundance: few
j_gene: TRBJ2-1
d_gene: .
v_gene: TRBV10-3
CDR3nt: TGTGCCATCAGTGGGAGGGCCCTCGACAATGAGCAGTTCTTC
CDR3aa: CAISGRALDNEQFF

abundance: .
j_gene: TRBJ2-2
d_gene: .
v_gene: TRBV5-4
CDR3nt: TGTGCCAGCAGCAGTTTCGGGATGAACACCGGGGAGCTGTTTTTT
CDR3aa: CASSSFGMNTGELFF

abundance: .
j_gene: TRBJ2-2
d_gene: .
v_gene: TRBV7-9
CDR3nt: TGTGCCAGCAGCCATAACCCAGGCGGGGAGCTGTTTTTT
CDR3aa: CASSHNPGGELFF

abundance: few
j_gene: TRBJ1-1
d_gene: .
v_gene: TRBV9
CDR3nt: TGTGCCAGCAGCGTGGCAGGGGAGAACACTGAAGCTTTCTTT
CDR3aa: CASSVAGENTEAFF